Listed here are 20 T cell receptor beta chains from one sample, sequenced in a study of T cells in Graves' hyperthyroidism and ophthalmopathy. Template material for amplifying TCR beta CDR3 regions consisted of RNA transcripts. In the first-round RT-PCR of the TCR CDR3, the HTBI primer set was used. A single record per CDR3 protein comes from TCRdb applying MiXCR to the multiplex PCR reads. The data contain approximately 400,000 distinct CDR3 sequences, 14% to 15% of them singletons. Source material: blood. Source of these receptors: a woman in her twenties or thirties with Graves' hyperthyroidism.

This chain links TRBV9 with TRBJ2-2; 7 nucleotides agree with TRBD2. Trimming cost V 0 bases and J 1 base; bases outside gene matches: 3. The CDR3 totals 16 residues. Germline loops: CDR1 SGDLS, CDR2 YYNGEE. The CDR3 spells CASSVVSSGNTGELFF. Here the CDR3 DNA reads TGTGCCAGCAGCGTAGTGTCTAGCGGGAACACCGGGGAGCTGTTTTTT.

This clonotype has a handful of counts. This rearrangement joins TRBV10-3 to TRBJ1-4; 8 nucleotides line up with TRBD1. With V trimmed by 10 bases and J by 5 bases, 9 bases remained unmatched. The germline V gene encodes CDR1 ENHRY and CDR2 SYGVKD. The CDR3 is 14 amino acids. CDR3: CATRLGQENEKLFF. CDR3 coding DNA: TGTGCCACTCGGCTGGGACAGGAAAATGAAAAACTGTTTTTT.

This clonotype showed up just a few times. The chain's CDR3 is CASSVGSTPGGEQFF. DNA for the CDR3: TGTGCCAGCAGCGTAGGGTCAACCCCAGGTGGTGAGCAGTTCTTC. The V gene is TRBV9, the J gene TRBJ2-1; D gene uncertain. The ends were cut back, 0 bases at V and 9 bases at J, with 16 bases in the middle. Looked up from germline, CDR1 is SGDLS and CDR2 is YYNGEE. The length of the CDR3 is 15 residues.

The table lists this clonotype with many counts. This chain joins TRBV24-1 and TRBJ2-1, with D maybe TRBD2 (5 bases). The germline V gene encodes CDR1 KGHDR and CDR2 SFDVKD. The ends were cut back, 4 bases at V and 0 bases at J, with 9 bases in the middle. The CDR3 has 15 residues. The CDR3 is CATSEGGSSYNEQFF. CDR3 DNA sequence: TGTGCCACCAGTGAAGGTGGGAGCTCCTACAATGAGCAGTTCTTC.

As regards this clonotype: This may come from a read error, since a much larger clone is one base off. V is TRBV30 and J is TRBJ2-1; D uncertain. The germline V gene has CDR1 GTSNPN and CDR2 SVGIG (reference sequence). Trimming shortened V by 0 bases and J by 15 bases, and 18 bases separated the two germline ends. The CDR3 contains 13 residues. The CDR3 sequence is CAWSVTHWSRRFF. Here the CDR3 DNA reads TGTGCCTGGAGTGTAACCCATTGGTCCAGGCGGTTCTTC.

This clonotype was recorded a few times. A much larger clone differs from this one at a single base, so this may be a read error. The chain recombines TRBV11-2 with TRBJ2-7; unclear D gene. The CDR3 covers 15 residues. Germline CDR1 reads SGHAT; CDR2 reads FQNNGV. The CDR3 sequence: CACSLVGTDHYEQYF. CDR3 bases: TGTGCCTGCAGCTTAGTTGGCACGGACCACTACGAGCAGTACTTC.

This clonotype has a handful of counts. The chain carries TRBV15 and TRBJ2-3; tentative D call: TRBD1 (6 bases). CDR3 size: 15 residues. CDR1 is LNHNV and CDR2 is YYDKDF in the germline V gene (reference sequence). V was clipped by 0 bases and J by 2 bases, with 9 bases between them. CDR3 nucleotide sequence: TGTGCCACCAGCAGAGACGACAGGAACACAGATACGCAGTATTTT. Its protein is CATSRDDRNTDTQYF. Based on the CDR3 plus reference TRBV15 and TRBJ2-3, the full variable domain is DAMVIQNPRYQVTQFGKPVTLSCSQTLNHNVMYWYQQKSSQAPKLLFHYYDKDFNNEADTPDNFQSRRPNTSFCFLDIRSPGLGDTAMYLCATSRDDRNTDTQYFGPGTRLTVL.

There are many counts of this clonotype. The V gene is TRBV6-2 or TRBV6-3, the J gene TRBJ2-3; 11 bases line up with TRBD2. CDR3 length: 14 amino acids. Germline V lookup: CDR1 MNHEY, CDR2 SVGEGT. The junction had 3 bases not matched to a gene; V was cut back by 5 bases and J by 5 bases. CDR3: CASSRTSGRDTQYF. For the CDR3, the DNA is TGTGCCAGCAGTCGTACTAGCGGGAGAGATACGCAGTATTTT.

The J gene is TRBJ2-3, the V gene TRBV29-1; 11 bases agree with TRBD2. CDR3 length: 16 residues. Trimming cost V 6 bases and J 4 bases; bases outside gene matches: 12. Germline CDR1 and CDR2: SQVTM and ANQGSEA. CDR3: CSVTPGSGRAADTQYF. CDR3 nucleotides: TGCAGCGTCACCCCGGGTAGCGGGAGGGCTGCAGATACGCAGTATTTT.

Many counts were recorded for this clonotype. This sequence joins TRBV28 and TRBJ2-1; TRBD2 matches 8 bases. Germline CDR1 MDHEN, CDR2 SYDVKM. The V segment lost 10 bases and the J segment 5 bases; nucleotides outside the gene matches: 10. The CDR3 totals 14 residues. The CDR3 DNA is TGTGCCACCAAACCAACTAGCGGAAACAATGAGCAGTTCTTC. This codes for CATKPTSGNNEQFF.

This clonotype was counted at least ten times. The J gene is TRBJ1-3, the V gene TRBV30; perhaps TRBD1 as D (5 bases). This CDR3 has 13 residues. Trimming pared 5 bases from V and 0 bases from J, leaving 8 bases between. Germline loops: CDR1 GTSNPN, CDR2 SVGIG (reference sequence). CDR3: CAWDSFSGNTIYF. CDR3 nucleotide sequence: TGTGCCTGGGACAGTTTCTCTGGAAACACCATATATTTT.

This clonotype was seen a handful of times. The gene calls are TRBV12-3 or TRBV12-4 and TRBJ1-5, with 8 bases fitting TRBD1. The CDR3 covers 14 residues. V was pared by 6 bases and J by 7 bases, with 8 bases of the junction left unmatched. This CDR3 reads CASSQDRVRQPQHF. CDR3 coding DNA: TGTGCCAGCAGCCAGGACAGGGTGCGCCAGCCCCAGCATTTT.

This clonotype was detected a few times. V usage is TRBV3-1 and J usage is TRBJ2-7, with 10 bases identical to TRBD1. Per germline, CDR1 LGHDT and CDR2 YNNKEL (reference sequence). The CDR3 loop spans 15 amino acids. Germline trimming cut 1 base from V and 2 bases from J; bases unmatched to any gene: 2. CDR3 sequence reads: CASSQAGTGAYEQYF. In nucleotides, the CDR3 is TGTGCCAGCAGCCAAGCCGGGACAGGGGCCTACGAGCAGTACTTC.

This clonotype was seen at least ten times. The CDR3 bases are TGTGCCAGCAGTTTTGGAGGTTGGGAGACCCAGTACTTC. Protein sequence: CASSFGGWETQYF. The rearrangement uses TRBV12-3 or TRBV12-4 and TRBJ2-5, with a tentative D call TRBD2 (5 bases). The CDR3 runs 13 residues. Trimming shortened V by 3 bases and J by 5 bases, and 10 bases separated the two germline ends.

In its sample, this clonotype was seen many times. V is TRBV27 and J is TRBJ2-3; unclear D gene. Trimming left V 2 bases short and J 2 bases short, with 8 bases between. From germline, CDR1 is MNHEY and CDR2 SMNVEV (reference sequence). The CDR3 runs 14 residues. The CDR3 loop is CASSLTLITDTQYF. As DNA, the CDR3 is TGTGCCAGCAGTTTAACCCTCATCACAGATACGCAGTATTTT.

This clonotype showed up just a few times. V gene TRBV12-5 combines with J gene TRBJ2-7; TRBD2 is a possible D gene (5 bases). Germline CDR1 reads LGHNT; CDR2 reads FRNRAP. The CDR3 is 12 amino acids. Trimming shortened V by 5 bases and J by 2 bases, and 7 bases separated the two germline ends. CDR3 nucleotide sequence: TGTGCTAGTGGTCCCGGGACCTACGAGCAGTACTTC. It is translated as CASGPGTYEQYF.

This clonotype was counted ten times or more. V is TRBV5-1 and J is TRBJ2-7; the D call may be TRBD1 or TRBD2 (6 bases each). V dropped 5 bases and J dropped 4 bases, with 16 bases sitting between them. The CDR3 consists of 14 residues. Germline V gives CDR1 SGHRS, CDR2 YFSETQ. CDR3 in DNA: TGCGCCAGCAGGCAGGAGGGGGGAGGTTACGAGCAGTACTTC. Translation: CASRQEGGGYEQYF.

As regards this clonotype: One base away lies a much larger clone, so this may be a sequencing read error. CDR3 region: CSAAHSSGQDTQYF. In DNA form, the CDR3 reads TGCAGTGCTGCCCACTCTAGCGGACAGGATACGCAGTATTTT. The rearrangement joins TRBV20-1 to TRBJ2-3; weak D call: TRBD2 (7 bases). The germline V gene has CDR1 DFQATT and CDR2 SNEGSKA (reference sequence). Trimming stripped 5 bases from V and 6 bases from J, with 18 bases between. This CDR3 spans 14 amino acids.

This clonotype was picked up a small number of times. The V gene is TRBV7-6, the J gene TRBJ1-1, with 7 bases matching TRBD1. There are 15 residues in the CDR3. V lost 0 bases and J lost 6; bases outside the gene matches: 7. Per the germline V gene, CDR1 is SGHVS and CDR2 is FNYEAQ. The CDR3 loop reads CASSLAPGQRAEAFF. As DNA, the CDR3 is TGTGCCAGCAGCTTAGCACCGGGACAGCGCGCTGAAGCTTTCTTT.

In this sample, this clonotype turned up many times. The V gene is TRBV11-2, the J gene TRBJ2-2, with 9 bases lining up with TRBD2. The J segment lost 1 base and the V segment lost 5 bases, leaving 8 bases of the junction unmatched. CDR3 length: 17 residues. Germline assignment: CDR1 SGHAT and CDR2 FQNNGV. The CDR3 loop reads CASSVPLSGRNTGELFF. The CDR3 DNA reads TGTGCCAGCAGCGTACCCCTTAGCGGGAGGAACACCGGGGAGCTGTTTTTT.